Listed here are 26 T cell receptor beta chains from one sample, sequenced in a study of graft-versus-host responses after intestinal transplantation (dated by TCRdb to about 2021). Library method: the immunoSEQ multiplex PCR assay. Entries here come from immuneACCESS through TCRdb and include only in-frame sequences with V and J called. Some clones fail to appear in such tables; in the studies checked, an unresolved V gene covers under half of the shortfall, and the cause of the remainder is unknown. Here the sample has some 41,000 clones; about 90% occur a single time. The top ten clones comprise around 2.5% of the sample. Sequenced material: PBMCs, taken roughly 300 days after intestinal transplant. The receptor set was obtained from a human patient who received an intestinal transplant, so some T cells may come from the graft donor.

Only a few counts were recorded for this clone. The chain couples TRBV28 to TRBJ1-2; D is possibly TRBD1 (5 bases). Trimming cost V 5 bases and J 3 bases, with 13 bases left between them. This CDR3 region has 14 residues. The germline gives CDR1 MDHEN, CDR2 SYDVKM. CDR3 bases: TGTGCCAGCAGTCCGCTCCGGGACCACTATGGCTACACCTTC. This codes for CASSPLRDHYGYTF.

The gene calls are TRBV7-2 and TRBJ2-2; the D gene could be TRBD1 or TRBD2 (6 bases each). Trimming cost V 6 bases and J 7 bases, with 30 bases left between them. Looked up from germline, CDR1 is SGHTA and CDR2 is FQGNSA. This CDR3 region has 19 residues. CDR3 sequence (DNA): TGTGCCAGCAGGCTGACCATCTATCGGGGGCTCATCTTCGGCGGGGAGCTGTTTTTT. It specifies CASRLTIYRGLIFGGELFF.

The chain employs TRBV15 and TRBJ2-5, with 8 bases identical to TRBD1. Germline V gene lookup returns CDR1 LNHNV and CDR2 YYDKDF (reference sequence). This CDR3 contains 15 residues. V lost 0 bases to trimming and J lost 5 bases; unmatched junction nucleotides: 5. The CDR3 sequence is CATSRDHRGVETQYF. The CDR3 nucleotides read TGTGCCACCAGCAGAGATCACAGGGGGGTGGAGACCCAGTACTTC.

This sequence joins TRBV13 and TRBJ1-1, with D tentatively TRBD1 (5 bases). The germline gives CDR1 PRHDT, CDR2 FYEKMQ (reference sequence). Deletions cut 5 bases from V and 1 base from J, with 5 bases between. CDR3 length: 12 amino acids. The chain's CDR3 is CASSQGNTEAFF. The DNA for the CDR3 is TGTGCCAGCAGCCAGGGGAACACTGAAGCTTTCTTT.

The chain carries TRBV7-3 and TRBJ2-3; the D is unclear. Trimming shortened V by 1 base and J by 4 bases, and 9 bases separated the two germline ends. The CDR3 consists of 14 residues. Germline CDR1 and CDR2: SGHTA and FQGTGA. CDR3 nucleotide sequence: TGTGCCAGCAGCTTAAACGCGGACGCAGATACGCAGTATTTT. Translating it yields CASSLNADADTQYF.

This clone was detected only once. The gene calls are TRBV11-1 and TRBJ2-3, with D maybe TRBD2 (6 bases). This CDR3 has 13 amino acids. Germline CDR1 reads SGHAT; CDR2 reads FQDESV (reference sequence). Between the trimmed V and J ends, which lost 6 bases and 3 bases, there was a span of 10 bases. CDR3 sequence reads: CASSRAGTDTQYF. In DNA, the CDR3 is TGTGCCAGCAGTCGTGCGGGAACAGATACGCAGTATTTT.

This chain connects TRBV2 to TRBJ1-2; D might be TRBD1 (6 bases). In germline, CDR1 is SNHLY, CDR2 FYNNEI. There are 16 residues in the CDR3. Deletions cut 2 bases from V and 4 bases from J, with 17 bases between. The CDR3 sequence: CASSETRDTRVYGYTF. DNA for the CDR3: TGTGCCAGCAGTGAAACGAGGGACACCCGAGTCTATGGCTACACCTTC.

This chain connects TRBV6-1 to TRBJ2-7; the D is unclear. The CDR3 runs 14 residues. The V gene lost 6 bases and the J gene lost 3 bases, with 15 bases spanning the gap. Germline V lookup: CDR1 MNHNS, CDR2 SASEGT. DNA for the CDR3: TGTGCCAGCAGCCTACTGAAGACACACTACGAGCAGTACTTC. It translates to CASSLLKTHYEQYF.

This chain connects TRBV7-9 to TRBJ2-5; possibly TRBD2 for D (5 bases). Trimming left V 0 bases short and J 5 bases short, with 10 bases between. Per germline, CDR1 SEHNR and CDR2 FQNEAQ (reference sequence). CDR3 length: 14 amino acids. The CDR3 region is CASSLAPAAETQYF. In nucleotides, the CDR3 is TGTGCCAGCAGCTTAGCCCCAGCGGCGGAGACCCAGTACTTC.

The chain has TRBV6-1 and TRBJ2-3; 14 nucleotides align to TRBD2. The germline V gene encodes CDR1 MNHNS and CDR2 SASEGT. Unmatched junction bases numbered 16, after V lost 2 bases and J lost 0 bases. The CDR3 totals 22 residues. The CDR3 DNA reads TGTGCCAGCAGTGAATGGACAGTCCCGGGACTAGCGGGAGTCCTTAGCACAGATACGCAGTATTTT. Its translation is CASSEWTVPGLAGVLSTDTQYF.

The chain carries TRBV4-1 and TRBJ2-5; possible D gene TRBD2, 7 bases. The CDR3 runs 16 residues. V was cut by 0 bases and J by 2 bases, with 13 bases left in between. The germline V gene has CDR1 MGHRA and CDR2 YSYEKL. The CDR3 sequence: CASSQERGGGQETQYF. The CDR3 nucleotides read TGCGCCAGCAGCCAAGAGAGGGGAGGGGGTCAAGAGACCCAGTACTTC.

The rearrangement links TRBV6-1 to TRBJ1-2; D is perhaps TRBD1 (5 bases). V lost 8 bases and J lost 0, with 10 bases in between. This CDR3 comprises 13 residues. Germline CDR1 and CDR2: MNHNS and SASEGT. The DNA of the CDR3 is TGTGCCAGCGGCAGGGCGTCTAACTATGGCTACACCTTC. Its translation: CASGRASNYGYTF.

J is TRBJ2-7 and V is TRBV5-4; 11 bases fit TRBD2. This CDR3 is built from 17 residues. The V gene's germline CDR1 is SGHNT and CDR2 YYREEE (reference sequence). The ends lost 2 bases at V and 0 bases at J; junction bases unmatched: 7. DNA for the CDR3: TGTGCCAGCAGCTTCGGGACTAGCGGAGGAAGCTCCTACGAGCAGTACTTC. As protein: CASSFGTSGGSSYEQYF.

CDR3 region: CATVDRFTDTQYF. The CDR3 DNA reads TGTGCCACCGTCGACAGGTTTACAGATACGCAGTATTTT. This rearrangement joins TRBV15 to TRBJ2-3; TRBD1 is a possible D gene (6 bases). V dropped 8 bases and J dropped 3 bases, with 12 bases sitting between them. The germline CDR1 and CDR2 sequences are LNHNV and YYDKDF (reference sequence). The CDR3 loop spans 13 amino acids. The whole variable domain, remainder taken from reference TRBV15 and TRBJ2-3, is DAMVIQNPRYQVTQFGKPVTLSCSQTLNHNVMYWYQQKSSQAPKLLFHYYDKDFNNEADTPDNFQSRRPNTSFCFLDIRSPGLGDTAMYLCATVDRFTDTQYFGPGTRLTVL.

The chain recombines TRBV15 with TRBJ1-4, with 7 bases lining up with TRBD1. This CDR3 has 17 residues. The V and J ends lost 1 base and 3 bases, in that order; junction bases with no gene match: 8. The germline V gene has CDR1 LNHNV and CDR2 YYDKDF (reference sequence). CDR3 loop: CATSRVPPGQSNEKLFF. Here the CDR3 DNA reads TGTGCCACCAGCAGAGTTCCCCCGGGACAGTCTAATGAAAAACTGTTTTTT.

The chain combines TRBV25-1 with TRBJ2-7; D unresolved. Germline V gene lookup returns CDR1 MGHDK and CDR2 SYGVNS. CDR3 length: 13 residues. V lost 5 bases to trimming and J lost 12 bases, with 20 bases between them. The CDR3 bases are TGTGCCAGCAGTTTCTCCGCCCTGGGCGAACGGTACTTC. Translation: CASSFSALGERYF.

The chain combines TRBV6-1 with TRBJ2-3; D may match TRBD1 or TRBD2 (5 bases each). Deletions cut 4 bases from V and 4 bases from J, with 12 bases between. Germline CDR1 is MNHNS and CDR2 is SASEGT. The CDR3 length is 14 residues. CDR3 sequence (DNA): TGTGCCAGCAGTGTTCCCAGGGACCCAGATACGCAGTATTTT. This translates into CASSVPRDPDTQYF.

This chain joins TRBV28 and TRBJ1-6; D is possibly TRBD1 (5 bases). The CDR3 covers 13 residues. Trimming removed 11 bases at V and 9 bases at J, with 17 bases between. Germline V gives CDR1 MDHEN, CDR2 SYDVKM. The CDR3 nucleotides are TGTGCCTGTCATCAGGGCTTAACTTCACCCCTCCACTTT. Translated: CACHQGLTSPLHF.

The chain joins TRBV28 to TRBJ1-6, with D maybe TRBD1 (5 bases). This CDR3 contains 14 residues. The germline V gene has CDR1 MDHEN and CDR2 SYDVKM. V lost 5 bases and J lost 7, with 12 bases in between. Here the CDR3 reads CASSVRDRNSPLHF. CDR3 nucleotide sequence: TGTGCCAGCAGTGTCCGGGACCGAAATTCACCCCTCCACTTT.

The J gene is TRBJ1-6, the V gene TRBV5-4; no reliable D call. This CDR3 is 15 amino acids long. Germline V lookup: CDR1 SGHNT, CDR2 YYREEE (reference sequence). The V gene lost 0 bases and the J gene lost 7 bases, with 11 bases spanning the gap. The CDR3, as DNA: TGTGCCAGCAGCTTGGGGGGAGGACTAAATTCACCCCTCCACTTT. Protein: CASSLGGGLNSPLHF.

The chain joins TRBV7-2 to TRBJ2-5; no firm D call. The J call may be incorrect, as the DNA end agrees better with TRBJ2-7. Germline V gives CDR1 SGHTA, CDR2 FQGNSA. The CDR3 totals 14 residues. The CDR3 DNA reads TGTGCCAGCAGCTTAGGGATCTTCCGGGACGAGCAGTACTTC. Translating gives CASSLGIFRDEQYF.

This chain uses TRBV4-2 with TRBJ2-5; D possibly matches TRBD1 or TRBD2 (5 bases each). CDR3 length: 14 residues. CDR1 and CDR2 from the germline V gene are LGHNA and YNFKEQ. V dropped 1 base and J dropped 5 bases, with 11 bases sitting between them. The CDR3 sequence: CASSQAGLWETQYF. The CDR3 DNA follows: TGTGCCAGCAGCCAAGCGGGGCTGTGGGAGACCCAGTACTTC.

The CDR3 region has the DNA TGTGCCAGCAGCTTTAGCGGGAGGCTCCCCAATGAGCAGTTCTTC. It translates to CASSFSGRLPNEQFF. This chain connects TRBV5-6 to TRBJ2-1, with 10 positions matching TRBD2. Germline V gives CDR1 SGHDT, CDR2 YYEEEE. V dropped 2 bases and J dropped 6; count of bases not matched to a gene: 5. The CDR3 covers 15 residues.

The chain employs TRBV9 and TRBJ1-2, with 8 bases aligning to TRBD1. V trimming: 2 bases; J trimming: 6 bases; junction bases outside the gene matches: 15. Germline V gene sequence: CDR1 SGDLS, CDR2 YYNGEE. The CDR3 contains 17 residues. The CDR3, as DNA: TGTGCCAGCAGCGTCATTGACAGGGGAGGCATAGTCGATGGCTACACCTTC. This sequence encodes CASSVIDRGGIVDGYTF. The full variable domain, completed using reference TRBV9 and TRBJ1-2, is DSGVTQTPKHLITATGQRVTLRCSPRSGDLSVYWYQQSLDQGLQFLIQYYNGEERAKGNILERFSAQQFPDLHSELNLSSLELGDSALYFCASSVIDRGGIVDGYTFGSGTRLTVV.

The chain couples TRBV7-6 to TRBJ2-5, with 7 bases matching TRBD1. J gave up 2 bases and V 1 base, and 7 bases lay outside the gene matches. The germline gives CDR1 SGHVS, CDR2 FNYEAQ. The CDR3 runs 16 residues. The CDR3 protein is CASSLGETGPQETQYF. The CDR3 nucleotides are TGTGCCAGCAGCTTAGGGGAGACAGGGCCTCAAGAGACCCAGTACTTC.

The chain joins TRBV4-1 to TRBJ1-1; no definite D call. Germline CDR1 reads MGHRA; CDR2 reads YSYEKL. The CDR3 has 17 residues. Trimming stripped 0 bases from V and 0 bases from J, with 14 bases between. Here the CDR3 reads CASSQEIRTRMNTEAFF. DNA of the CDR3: TGCGCCAGCAGCCAAGAAATTAGGACGCGTATGAACACTGAAGCTTTCTTT.